This T cell receptor (beta chain) comes out of a study of blood T cells in healthy people across ages. General study points: Naive CD4+ cells and diversity were both higher in long-lived donors than in aged donors. In older individuals, TCR beta diversity per million T cells was lower, falling roughly linearly with age.

With respect to this clonotype: Antigen: not known.

A J-beta primer mix and a sample-barcoded 5' primer were used in a second PCR of about 7 to 12 cycles. Any given sample supplied a minimum of 3 million CDR3-containing paired-end reads. Each CDR3 protein is one row after TCRdb ran MiXCR on the 5' RACE reads. The top ten hold about 32% of the sample, which has about 640,000 distinct CDR3 sequences, 40% to 45% seen once. Total RNA extraction produced at least 5.5 micrograms (per sample) for the study. This clonotype originated in a man aged 80 or over in good health. The sample consisted of blood.

Written as DNA, the CDR3 is TGTGCCACCAGTGCCTGGGGGGGGGATCGCACCGGGGAGCTGTTTTTT. It is translated as CATSAWGGDRTGELFF. This chain joins TRBV24-1 and TRBJ2-2; 7 bases agree with TRBD2. Germline assignment: CDR1 KGHDR and CDR2 SFDVKD. The CDR3 length is 16 residues. Unmatched junction bases numbered 9, after V lost 5 bases and J lost 4 bases.